The entry that follows covers one TCR beta chain sequence. Its antigen is unidentified. This entry is derived from a study of T cells expressing NK-cell markers. Study-level background: Repertoires of TCR beta were obtained from T cells sorted as CD3+CD56+NKG2C+, CD3+CD56+NKG2C- and CD3+CD56-NKG2C+.

Study findings and constraints: Dominant NKG2C+ clonotype frequencies of about 1.0-8% of CD8+ T cells were measured in 5 or 6 donors.

This CDR3 region has 17 residues. The germline V gene encodes CDR1 SGHTA and CDR2 FQGNSA. After re-calling the 5' RACE reads, TCRdb lists one entry per CDR3 protein, DNA absent. The data include about 260,000 distinct CDR3 sequences; the top ten clones carry around 4%. The genes are TRBV7-2 and TRBJ2-2; as DNA is missing, the TRBD2 call by TCRdb cannot be tested. Sequences were obtained from blood T cells: a sorted CD56 or NKG2C T cell subset, CD4+ or CD8+ T cells, or bulk PBMC T cells (not recorded which). The receptor comes from a woman aged 18-70 years in good health. The CDR3 protein is CASSWGLAGGPDGELFF.